The 10 T cell receptor beta chains below all came from one sample that was sequenced in a study of T cell repertoires in cytomegalovirus infection. TCRdb used MiXCR to reprocess the reads, holding one entry per CDR3 protein. The table shows some 800,000 distinct CDR3 sequences, with 32% occurring only once. Antigens for these TCRs are unknown. Sequencing was performed on cultured CD8+ T cells from PBMCs, taken from culture after CMV antigen stimulation. The receptors shown here come from a human donor in good health (CMV status not recorded). Some clones in this sample may be carry-over from other donors' samples.

The V and J genes are TRBV6-6 and TRBJ1-1; D gene uncertain. Per germline, CDR1 MNHNY and CDR2 SVGAGI (reference sequence). The CDR3 length is 13 residues. V was cut by 2 bases and J by 6 bases, with 10 bases left in between. CDR3 sequence (DNA): TGTGCCAGCAGTTACGGCGGGGTTTCTGAAGCTTTCTTT. Its protein product is CASSYGGVSEAFF.

In its sample, this clonotype was seen a few times. The V call is TRBV29-1, the J call TRBJ1-2; D gene ambiguous. The CDR3 consists of 12 residues. CDR1 and CDR2 from the germline V gene are SQVTM and ANQGSEA. V was clipped by 7 bases and J by 5 bases, with 14 bases between them. The CDR3 protein is CSANAHGYGYTF. For the CDR3, the DNA is TGCAGCGCTAACGCACATGGTTATGGCTACACCTTC.

This clonotype was picked up one time. The CDR3 DNA reads TGTGCCAGCAGCTCCCATAACCGAACGGCTTTCTTT. Amino acid sequence: CASSSHNRTAFF. The chain uses TRBV5-8 and TRBJ1-1; D is ambiguous. CDR3 length equals 12 residues. Germline loops: CDR1 SGHTS, CDR2 YDEGEE. Trimming removed 3 bases from V and 11 bases from J, with 14 bases in between.

The gene calls are TRBV27 and TRBJ2-3; 8 nucleotides align to TRBD1. The CDR3 loop spans 15 amino acids. Losses at the gene ends were 5 bases for V and 11 bases for J; bases not matched to a gene: 15. The germline V gene encodes CDR1 MNHEY and CDR2 SMNVEV (reference sequence). The CDR3 nucleotides are TGTGCCAGCAGTCCCATATCACAGGGGGAAGGGGGGCAGTATTTT. This translates into CASSPISQGEGGQYF.

V and J are TRBV14 and TRBJ2-3, with a weak D call TRBD2 (5 bases). Trimming shortened V by 0 bases and J by 6 bases, and 16 bases separated the two germline ends. The CDR3 sequence is 16 residues long. The germline gives CDR1 SGHDN, CDR2 FVKESK. The CDR3 nucleotides are TGTGCCAGCAGCCAAGATAGGACTCCCGAATTGGATACGCAGTATTTT. This encodes CASSQDRTPELDTQYF.

About this clonotype itself: Mismatch with germline at one junction end may stem from a read error. The chain combines TRBV27 with TRBJ1-5; D is undetermined. Germline CDR1 reads MNHEY; CDR2 reads SMNVEV (reference sequence). This CDR3 is built from 14 residues. In DNA, the CDR3 is TGTGCCAGCAGTGTATTAGTCAGCAGTCAGCCCCAGCATTTT. It translates to CASSVLVSSQPQHF.

This rearrangement joins TRBV27 to TRBJ1-2; D unclear. This CDR3 is 10 amino acids long. CDR1 and CDR2 (germline): MNHEY, SMNVEV (reference sequence). V gave up 10 bases and J gave up 7 bases, with 10 bases separating them. The CDR3 sequence is CATLISGYTF. The CDR3, as DNA: TGTGCCACCCTAATTAGTGGCTACACCTTC.

The chain has TRBV15 and TRBJ2-2; possible D gene TRBD2, 6 bases. The germline V and J ends were trimmed by 8 bases and 5 bases, with 9 bases remaining between them. The CDR3 runs to 12 residues. CDR1 and CDR2 (germline): LNHNV, YYDKDF (reference sequence). In DNA, the CDR3 is TGTGCCACCCTCCGGGGGACCGGGGAGCTGTTTTTT. Translated, it gives CATLRGTGELFF.

This clonotype was observed a few times. The chain is built from TRBV19 and TRBJ1-6, with D unclear. Per germline, CDR1 LNHDA and CDR2 SQIVND (reference sequence). The V end was cut by 5 bases, the J end by 10 bases, with 9 bases between. The CDR3 has 12 amino acids. The chain's CDR3 is CASSWMGSPLHF. CDR3 DNA sequence: TGTGCCAGTAGTTGGATGGGATCACCCCTCCACTTT.

The rearrangement joins TRBV7-4 to TRBJ2-5; 7 bases are a match to TRBD1. Trimming cost V 3 bases and J 3 bases; bases outside gene matches: 7. Germline values: CDR1 SGHVT, CDR2 SQSDAQ. This CDR3 has 15 residues. CDR3 sequence reads: CASSLGYRGEETQYF. The DNA of the CDR3 is TGTGCCAGCAGCTTGGGATACAGGGGAGAAGAGACCCAGTACTTC.